This T cell receptor beta chain came from a study of T cells in Graves' hyperthyroidism and ophthalmopathy. The CDR3 regions of TCR beta were amplified from RNA transcripts. The TCR CDR3 was amplified in a first-round RT-PCR using the HTBI primer set. TCRdb re-derived calls from the multiplex PCR reads in MiXCR, one entry per CDR3 protein. Of approximately 640,000 distinct CDR3 sequences in the sample, roughly 17% were seen once. Deletions cut 7 bases from V and 0 bases from J, with 17 bases between. The CDR3 contains 15 residues. Germline CDR1 and CDR2: SGHKS and YYEKEE (reference sequence). Researchers defined stable Graves' hyperthyroidism as no ophthalmopathy progression within 18 months. These patients, aged 18 to 65, had recently diagnosed hyperthyroidism lasting under 2 months. General study findings and limits: Most thyroid clonotypes expanded above 0.001 were also detected in blood.

This clonotype has a count of ten or more. Its matching antigen is unknown. The TCR originated in a man aged 45-65 years with Graves' hyperthyroidism. The sample taken for sequencing was blood. The chain carries TRBV5-5 and TRBJ2-7, with a weak D call TRBD2 (6 bases). Written as DNA, the CDR3 is TGTGCCAGCCGTAATCTAGCGCTAACCTCCTACGAGCAGTACTTC. It yields the protein CASRNLALTSYEQYF.